A single sample is the source of the 8 T cell receptor beta chains below, sequenced in a study of cytomegalovirus exposure and HLA in healthy donors. The PCR employed 60 Vbeta primers together with 13 Jbeta primers. The data were produced by immunoSEQ multiplex PCR, yet TCRdb's version contains in-frame clones alone and is incomplete. The sample includes 150,000 or so clones, around 75% of them seen just once. Material for sequencing was PBMCs. The receptors here all came from a man younger than 30 in good health and CMV-seropositive.

This sequence joins TRBV4-1 and TRBJ2-1; 7 nucleotides match TRBD2. From germline, CDR1 is MGHRA and CDR2 YSYEKL. With 0 bases clipped from V and 8 bases from J, the junction kept 19 bases outside the gene matches. The CDR3 covers 19 residues. CDR3 nucleotides: TGCGCCAGCAGCCAAGATGTCCTCGGACTAGAAGGGACCCCCCATGAGCAGTTCTTC. This sequence encodes CASSQDVLGLEGTPHEQFF.

The rearrangement uses TRBV7-2 and TRBJ1-4, with D uncertain. CDR3 size: 17 residues. Trimming pared 1 base from V and 2 bases from J, leaving 14 bases between. CDR1 is SGHTA, CDR2 FQGNSA, per germline. This chain's CDR3 is CASSLGPAVVTNEKLFF. The CDR3 DNA is TGTGCCAGCAGCTTAGGCCCCGCAGTCGTGACTAATGAAAAACTGTTTTTT.

The rearrangement links TRBV7-9 to TRBJ2-5, with D perhaps TRBD2 (5 bases). Germline lookup yields CDR1 SEHNR and CDR2 FQNEAQ (reference sequence). The CDR3 totals 15 residues. V lost 0 bases to trimming and J lost 0 bases, with 8 bases between them. This CDR3 reads CASSLASGYQETQYF. Here the CDR3 DNA reads TGTGCCAGCAGCTTAGCGTCGGGGTACCAAGAGACCCAGTACTTC.

V and J are TRBV6-5 and TRBJ1-1, with 9 bases lining up with TRBD1. This CDR3 has 12 amino acids. Per the germline V gene, CDR1 is MNHEY and CDR2 is SVGAGI. V shed 4 bases and J 9 bases; nucleotides not matched to a gene: 3. This chain's CDR3 is CASSSDRGKAFF. CDR3 in DNA: TGTGCCAGCAGTTCCGACAGGGGGAAAGCTTTCTTT.

The chain carries TRBV7-2 and TRBJ2-1; 9 positions match TRBD2. This CDR3 has 15 residues. J was trimmed by 7 bases and V by 5 bases; bases with no gene match: 9. Looked up from germline, CDR1 is SGHTA and CDR2 is FQGNSA. This CDR3 is CASSLNSGSTNEQFF. CDR3 bases: TGTGCCAGCAGCCTTAATAGCGGGAGTACTAATGAGCAGTTCTTC.

V is TRBV28 and J is TRBJ1-2; D perhaps matches TRBD1 (6 bases). CDR1 and CDR2 (germline): MDHEN, SYDVKM. V was clipped by 8 bases and J by 4 bases, with 14 bases between them. This CDR3 contains 13 residues. The CDR3 nucleotides are TGTGCCAGCGGTTCCAGGGGCGTCTATGGCTACACCTTC. Encoded protein: CASGSRGVYGYTF.

The chain combines TRBV18 with TRBJ1-3; tentatively, D is TRBD1 (5 bases). The germline gives CDR1 KGHSH, CDR2 LQKENI. Trimming pared 0 bases from V and 4 bases from J, leaving 16 bases between. The CDR3 is made up of 17 amino acids. In nucleotides, the CDR3 is TGTGCCAGCTCACCACCGTCGGGGGGATTTGGAGGAAACACCATATATTTT. Translation gives CASSPPSGGFGGNTIYF.

The rearrangement links TRBV7-8 to TRBJ2-7, with a possible D match to TRBD2 (6 bases). Trimming stripped 1 base from V and 1 base from J, with 17 bases between. The CDR3 length is 17 residues. Germline V gene sequence: CDR1 SGHVS, CDR2 FQNEAQ. CDR3 protein: CASSLGSGTATSYEQYV. CDR3 coding DNA: TGTGCCAGCAGCTTAGGTAGTGGGACTGCAACTTCCTACGAGCAGTACGTC.